The clone carrying this T cell receptor beta chain occurred many times. Its antigen is still unknown. Using its own MiXCR run on the reads, TCRdb lists one record per CDR3 protein. The table shows 85,000 to 120,000 distinct CDR3 sequences, with 16% occurring only once. This sample was included in a study of T cell repertoires in cytomegalovirus infection. General study results and limits: The ex vivo response was dominated by HLA-C-restricted CMV-specific TCR beta clonotypes. Cumulative frequency (of public TCR beta family members) identified carriers of CMV plus the relevant HLA.

V was clipped by 5 bases and J by 3 bases; unmatched bases: 5. This CDR3 comprises 14 residues. The germline V gene encodes CDR1 SGHTA and CDR2 FQGTGA. The sample taken for sequencing was PBMCs. This sequence originates from a human donor in good health (CMV status not recorded). Some clones in this sample may be carry-over from other donors' samples. V is TRBV7-3 and J is TRBJ2-3; 7 nucleotides agree with TRBD2. The CDR3 nucleotides read TGTGCCAGCAGCCTCTTCGGGGGGACAGATACGCAGTATTTT. Its protein product is CASSLFGGTDTQYF.